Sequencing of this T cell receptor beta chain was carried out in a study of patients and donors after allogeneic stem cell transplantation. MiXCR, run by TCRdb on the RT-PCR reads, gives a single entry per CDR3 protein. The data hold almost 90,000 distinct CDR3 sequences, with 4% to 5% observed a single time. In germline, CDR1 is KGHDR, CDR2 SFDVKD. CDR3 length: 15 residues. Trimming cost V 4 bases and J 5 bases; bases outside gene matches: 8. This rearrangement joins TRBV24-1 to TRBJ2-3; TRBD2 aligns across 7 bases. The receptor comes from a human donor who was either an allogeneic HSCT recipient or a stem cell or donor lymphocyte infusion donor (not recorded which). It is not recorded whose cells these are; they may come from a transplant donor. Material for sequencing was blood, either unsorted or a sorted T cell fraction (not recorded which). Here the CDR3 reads CATSDQTPGGDTQYF. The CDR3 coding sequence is TGTGCCACCAGTGACCAGACCCCGGGGGGAGATACGCAGTATTTT.